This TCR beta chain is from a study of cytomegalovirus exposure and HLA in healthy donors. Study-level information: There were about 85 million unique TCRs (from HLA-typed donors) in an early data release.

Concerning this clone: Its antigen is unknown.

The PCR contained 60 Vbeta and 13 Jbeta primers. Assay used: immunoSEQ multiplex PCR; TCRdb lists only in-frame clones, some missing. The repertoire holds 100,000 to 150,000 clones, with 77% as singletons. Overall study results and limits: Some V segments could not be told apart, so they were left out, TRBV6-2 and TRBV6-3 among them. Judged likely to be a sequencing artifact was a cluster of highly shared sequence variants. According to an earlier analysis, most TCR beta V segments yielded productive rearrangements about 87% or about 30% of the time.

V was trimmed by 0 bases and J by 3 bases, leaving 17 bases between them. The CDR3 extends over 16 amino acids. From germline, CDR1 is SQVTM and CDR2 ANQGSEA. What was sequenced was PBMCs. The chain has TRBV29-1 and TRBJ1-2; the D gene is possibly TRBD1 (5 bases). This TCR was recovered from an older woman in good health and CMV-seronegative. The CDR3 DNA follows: TGCAGCGTTGAAGATTCGAGGGGAGGCGGTTACTATGGCTACACCTTC. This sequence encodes CSVEDSRGGGYYGYTF.